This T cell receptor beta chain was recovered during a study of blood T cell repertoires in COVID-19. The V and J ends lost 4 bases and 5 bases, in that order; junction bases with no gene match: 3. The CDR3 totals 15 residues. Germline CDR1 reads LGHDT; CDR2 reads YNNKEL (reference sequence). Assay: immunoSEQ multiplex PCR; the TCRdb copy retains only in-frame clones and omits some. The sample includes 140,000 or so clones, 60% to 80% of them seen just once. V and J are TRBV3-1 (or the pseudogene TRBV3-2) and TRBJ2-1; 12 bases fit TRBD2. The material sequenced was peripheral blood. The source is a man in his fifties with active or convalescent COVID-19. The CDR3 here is CASSPWTSGNNEQFF. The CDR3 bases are TGTGCCAGCAGCCCTTGGACTAGCGGGAACAATGAGCAGTTCTTC.